Listed below are T cell receptor beta chains from one sample, sequenced in a study of shared clonotypes between healthy human individuals. Produced via immunoSEQ multiplex PCR; TCRdb's table is partial and in-frame only. This table holds about 870,000 clones, nearly 95% found once. The sequenced sample was naive CD8+ T cells sorted from blood. The receptors stem from a man younger than 40 in good health. Each CDR3 is given with its conserved first and last residue. A D gene is named only where the DNA matches it firmly. Not every row has a clone size; where given, it reads once, few, many or a size class.

cdr3_aa cdr3_nt v_call clone_size d_call j_call
CAWSVTTDASELFF TGTGCCTGGAGTGTAACGACAGATGCGTCTGAACTGTTTTTT TRBV30 - - TRBJ1-4
CASSLGTDLMNTEAFF TGTGCCAGCAGCTTAGGGACTGATCTAATGAACACTGAAGCTTTCTTT TRBV7-6 - - TRBJ1-1
CASSPRSGADTQYF TGTGCCAGCAGCCCGCGTTCGGGTGCAGATACGCAGTATTTT TRBV7-6 - - TRBJ2-3
CASSLGWGQGAYEQYF TGTGCCAGCAGCTTAGGTTGGGGACAGGGGGCCTACGAGCAGTACTTC TRBV7-2 - TRBD1 TRBJ2-7
CASSEGDSHYGYTF TGTGCCAGCAGTGAAGGGGACAGCCACTATGGCTACACCTTC TRBV2 few TRBD1 TRBJ1-2
CASSLYRADTQYF TGTGCCAGCAGTTTATATCGGGCGGATACGCAGTATTTT TRBV27 - - TRBJ2-3
CASSPWGQEETQYF TGTGCCAGCAGCCCATGGGGGCAGGAAGAGACCCAGTACTTC TRBV28 few - TRBJ2-5
CASSQIYSDTEAFF TGCGCCAGCAGCCAAATTTATTCCGACACTGAAGCTTTCTTT TRBV4-1 few - TRBJ1-1
CASSEGQGAIYGYTF TGTGCCAGCAGTGAGGGGCAGGGGGCTATCTATGGCTACACCTTC TRBV25-1 - TRBD1 TRBJ1-2
CASSFRDRLGIYEQYF TGTGCCAGCAGCTTCCGGGACAGACTGGGTATCTACGAGCAGTACTTC TRBV14 - TRBD1 TRBJ2-7
CASGAQGVYNEQFF TGTGCCAGCGGCGCTCAGGGGGTCTACAATGAGCAGTTCTTC TRBV27 - TRBD1 TRBJ2-1
CASRRQASGEQFF TGTGCCAGCAGAAGACAGGCCTCAGGGGAGCAGTTCTTC TRBV7-9 - - TRBJ2-1
CASSFRTGELFF TGTGCCAGCAGTTTTCGCACCGGGGAGCTGTTTTTT TRBV27 - - TRBJ2-2
CASSLQFRGGAGNGYTF TGTGCCAGCAGTTTACAATTTAGGGGGGGCGCAGGCAATGGCTACACCTTC TRBV27 once - TRBJ1-2
CASKGLTGEKLFF TGTGCCAGCAAAGGGCTTACGGGTGAAAAACTGTTTTTT TRBV27 - - TRBJ1-4